This is a list of T cell receptor beta chains from one sample in a study of T cell responses to AZD1222 COVID-19 vaccine. The table came from immunoSEQ multiplex PCR; TCRdb's copy has only in-frame clones and leaves some out. The sample holds some 96,000 clones, 89% seen once. Specimen: peripheral blood, collected on day 0 of AZD1222 vaccination. Source of these receptors: an adult in good health. Each CDR3 is given with its conserved first and last residue. The D gene is left open where the match is weak. A clone size is listed for some rows: how often the clone was seen (once, few, many), or a class if it is expanded.

once	TRBD2	TRBV6-2/TRBV6-3	TRBJ2-2	CASSYEKAGVVFAGELFF	TGTGCCAGCAGTTACGAAAAAGCGGGAGTGGTTTTCGCCGGGGAGCTGTTTTTT
NA	NA	TRBV11-2	TRBJ2-3	CASSRTFGTTRTDTQYF	TGTGCCAGCAGCAGAACCTTCGGGACGACTCGCACAGATACGCAGTATTTT
NA	NA	TRBV19	TRBJ1-1	CASSIVGGDTEAFF	TGTGCCAGTAGTATAGTCGGGGGGGACACTGAAGCTTTCTTT
NA	NA	TRBV7-9	TRBJ2-7	CASSLMGASYEQYF	TGTGCCAGCAGCTTGATGGGGGCATCCTACGAGCAGTACTTC
NA	TRBD1	TRBV5-1	TRBJ1-1	CASSWGQTNTEAFF	TGCGCCAGCAGCTGGGGACAGACTAACACTGAAGCTTTCTTT
once	NA	TRBV11-3	TRBJ1-3	CASIHSGNTIYF	TGTGCCAGCATTCACTCTGGAAACACCATATATTTT
few	TRBD1	TRBV3-1/TRBV3-2	TRBJ1-3	CASSQDGTGGNTIYF	TGTGCCAGCAGCCAAGACGGGACAGGGGGAAACACCATATATTTT
NA	TRBD2	TRBV9	TRBJ2-5	CASSGTRLAGQETQYF	TGTGCCAGCAGCGGTACAAGACTAGCGGGACAAGAGACCCAGTACTTC
NA	NA	TRBV12-3/TRBV12-4	TRBJ1-2	CASNPSLNYGYTF	TGTGCCAGCAACCCCAGTTTGAACTATGGCTACACCTTC
NA	NA	TRBV7-9	TRBJ2-7	CASTPQRTGLSYEQYF	TGTGCCAGCACCCCTCAACGCACAGGCCTCTCCTACGAGCAGTACTTC
NA	TRBD2	TRBV7-6	TRBJ2-1	CASSPGGAGVGYNEQFF	TGTGCCAGCAGCCCCGGGGGTGCGGGAGTGGGCTACAATGAGCAGTTCTTC
NA	TRBD2	TRBV11-1	TRBJ2-5	CASSSRRGEETQYF	TGTGCCAGCAGCTCGAGGCGGGGGGAAGAGACCCAGTACTTC
NA	NA	TRBV9	TRBJ2-3	CASSPTPGGSGDTQYF	TGTGCCAGCAGCCCGACCCCGGGTGGGAGTGGAGATACGCAGTATTTT
NA	NA	TRBV10-1	TRBJ2-7	CASSPGQGRREGGREEQYF	TGCGCCAGCAGTCCCGGACAGGGGAGGCGGGAGGGAGGTCGAGAGGAGCAGTACTTC
NA	TRBD1	TRBV3-1/TRBV3-2	TRBJ2-7	CASSLTGIYEQYF	TGTGCCAGCAGCCTGACAGGGATCTACGAGCAGTACTTC
once	TRBD1	TRBV6-5	TRBJ2-3	CASRITGGGTDTQYF	TGTGCCAGCAGGATTACAGGGGGTGGCACAGATACGCAGTATTTT
NA	NA	TRBV29-1	TRBJ1-1	CSVDRTEGTEAFF	TGCAGCGTTGACCGGACAGAAGGAACTGAAGCTTTCTTT
NA	NA	TRBV5-1	TRBJ2-3	CASSLRPGPDTQYF	TGCGCCAGCAGCCTGCGGCCGGGCCCAGATACGCAGTATTTT
NA	NA	TRBV5-6	TRBJ1-2	CASSLDGQIYGYTF	TGTGCCAGCAGCTTAGACGGACAGATTTATGGCTACACCTTC
NA	NA	TRBV3-1/TRBV3-2	TRBJ2-1	CASSQVGQTGTQFF	TGTGCCAGCAGCCAAGTTGGACAGACCGGGACCCAGTTCTTC
NA	TRBD1	TRBV6-5	TRBJ1-5	CASRIGGADQPQHF	TGTGCCAGCAGGATAGGGGGCGCGGACCAGCCCCAGCATTTT
few	NA	TRBV7-2	TRBJ2-5	CASSLAGGAETQYF	TGTGCCAGCAGCTTAGCGGGGGGAGCAGAGACCCAGTACTTC
NA	NA	TRBV12-3/TRBV12-4	TRBJ1-2	CASSGRRSYGYTF	TGTGCCAGCAGCGGCAGGCGAAGCTATGGCTACACCTTC
NA	NA	TRBV6-1	TRBJ1-5	CASSEGKLNQPQHF	TGTGCCAGCAGTGAAGGGAAGCTCAATCAGCCCCAGCATTTT
NA	TRBD1	TRBV24-1	TRBJ1-2	CATRDRAGGYTF	TGTGCCACCAGGGACAGGGCCGGAGGCTACACCTTC
NA	NA	TRBV6-5	TRBJ1-4	CASSYVTNEKLFF	TGTGCCAGCAGTTACGTGACTAATGAAAAACTGTTTTTT
NA	NA	TRBV3-1/TRBV3-2	TRBJ2-7	CASSQARCYEQYF	TGTGCCAGCAGCCAAGCCAGGTGTTACGAGCAGTACTTC
NA	TRBD1	TRBV6-5	TRBJ1-1	CASSYAGTGVGTEAFF	TGTGCCAGCAGCTACGCCGGGACAGGGGTGGGCACTGAAGCTTTCTTT
NA	NA	TRBV7-9	TRBJ1-5	CASSFGGSHQPQHF	TGTGCCAGCAGCTTCGGGGGCAGCCATCAGCCCCAGCATTTT
NA	NA	TRBV7-9	TRBJ1-3	CASSLAGHGGNTIYF	TGTGCCAGCAGCTTAGCGGGGCACGGTGGAAACACCATATATTTT
NA	NA	TRBV5-1	TRBJ2-7	CASSLGYRAAGKYEQYF	TGCGCCAGCAGCTTGGGTTACCGGGCGGCGGGAAAGTACGAGCAGTACTTC
NA	NA	TRBV5-1	TRBJ1-1	CASSLLGDDTEAFF	TGCGCCAGCAGCTTGTTGGGGGATGACACTGAAGCTTTCTTT
NA	NA	TRBV29-1	TRBJ1-3	CSVSIGGVSGNTIYF	TGCAGCGTCAGCATTGGGGGGGTCTCTGGAAACACCATATATTTT
NA	TRBD2	TRBV19	TRBJ2-3	CASSMDRLAGPDTQYF	TGTGCCAGTAGTATGGATCGGCTAGCGGGACCGGATACGCAGTATTTT
NA	NA	TRBV3-1/TRBV3-2	TRBJ1-1	CASSPGGNTEAFF	TGTGCCAGCAGCCCGGGGGGGAACACTGAAGCTTTCTTT
NA	TRBD1	TRBV5-1	TRBJ1-1	CASSLRGSTGEGMNTEAFF	TGCGCCAGCAGCTTGCGCGGCAGTACAGGGGAAGGCATGAACACTGAAGCTTTCTTT
NA	TRBD1	TRBV20-1	TRBJ2-6	CSASPLTGGSSGANVLTF	TGCAGTGCTAGTCCCCTGACAGGGGGCTCCTCTGGGGCCAACGTCCTGACTTTC
NA	NA	TRBV20-1	TRBJ1-1	CSASQQGLNTEAFF	TGCAGTGCTAGTCAACAGGGTTTGAACACTGAAGCTTTCTTT
NA	TRBD1	TRBV27	TRBJ1-5	CASRRDGTGSNQPQHF	TGTGCCAGCAGGCGCGACGGGACAGGAAGCAATCAGCCCCAGCATTTT
NA	NA	TRBV2	TRBJ1-2	CASSYTNLGAASYGYTF	TGTGCCAGCAGTTACACCAATCTAGGGGCCGCCTCCTATGGCTACACCTTC
NA	TRBD1	TRBV6-6	TRBJ1-5	CASSGTGTGYQPQHF	TGTGCCAGCAGCGGAACCGGGACAGGGTATCAGCCCCAGCATTTT
NA	TRBD1	TRBV7-9	TRBJ2-7	CASSHPGTASYEQYF	TGTGCCAGCAGTCATCCCGGGACAGCCTCCTACGAGCAGTACTTC
NA	NA	TRBV5-8	TRBJ1-2	CASSPPSVGLNYGYTF	TGTGCCAGCAGCCCCCCGTCCGTCGGCCTTAACTATGGCTACACCTTC
NA	TRBD2	TRBV14	TRBJ2-1	CASSQAKQSWTSGNEQFF	TGTGCCAGCAGCCAAGCGAAGCAAAGTTGGACTAGCGGCAATGAGCAGTTCTTC
NA	TRBD2	TRBV27	TRBJ2-7	CASSPYTSGSSYEQYF	TGTGCCAGCAGTCCCTACACTAGCGGCAGCTCCTACGAGCAGTACTTC
NA	TRBD2	TRBV4-3	TRBJ2-7	CASSHRTSGGTSYEQYF	TGCGCCAGCAGCCACCGAACAAGCGGGGGGACCTCCTACGAGCAGTACTTC
NA	NA	TRBV11-2	TRBJ2-7	CASSLDIMAPEQYF	TGTGCCAGCAGCTTAGATATAATGGCTCCCGAGCAGTACTTC
NA	NA	TRBV7-9	TRBJ2-7	CASSPSGYEQYF	TGTGCCAGCAGCCCGAGCGGTTACGAGCAGTACTTC
once	NA	TRBV30	TRBJ2-7	CAWSQPGQLLNYEQYF	TGTGCCTGGAGTCAACCCGGACAGCTACTCAACTACGAGCAGTACTTC
few	NA	TRBV6-5	TRBJ1-2	CASSYEPNYGYTF	TGTGCCAGCAGTTACGAACCAAACTATGGCTACACCTTC
NA	NA	TRBV12-3/TRBV12-4	TRBJ1-5	CASRGMGTQHF	TGTGCCAGCAGGGGGATGGGCACCCAGCATTTT
NA	NA	TRBV15	TRBJ2-1	CATSRKAGSYNEQFF	TGTGCCACCAGCAGGAAGGCTGGCTCCTACAATGAGCAGTTCTTC
NA	NA	TRBV10-3	TRBJ2-5	CAISDPGRGLETQYF	TGTGCCATCAGTGACCCTGGAAGGGGCCTAGAGACCCAGTACTTC
NA	NA	TRBV30	TRBJ1-2	CAWSVVWARGGYTF	TGTGCCTGGAGCGTAGTTTGGGCCCGCGGTGGCTACACCTTC
NA	NA	TRBV6-1	TRBJ2-3	CASSDRDLGRGWADTQYF	TGTGCCAGCAGTGACCGAGACCTAGGACGGGGATGGGCAGATACGCAGTATTTT
NA	NA	TRBV7-9	TRBJ2-1	CASSSPPSYNEQFF	TGTGCCAGCAGCTCCCCTCCCTCCTACAATGAGCAGTTCTTC
NA	NA	TRBV11-2	TRBJ2-2	CASSSITGRPGELFF	TGTGCCAGCAGCTCCATTACAGGGAGGCCCGGGGAGCTGTTTTTT
NA	NA	TRBV3-1/TRBV3-2	TRBJ2-7	CASSSQISYEQYF	TGTGCCAGCAGTTCCCAGATCTCCTACGAGCAGTACTTC
NA	TRBD1	TRBV11-2	TRBJ2-1	CASSLDPPGTGGIEQFF	TGTGCCAGCAGCTTAGACCCCCCCGGGACAGGGGGCATTGAGCAGTTCTTC